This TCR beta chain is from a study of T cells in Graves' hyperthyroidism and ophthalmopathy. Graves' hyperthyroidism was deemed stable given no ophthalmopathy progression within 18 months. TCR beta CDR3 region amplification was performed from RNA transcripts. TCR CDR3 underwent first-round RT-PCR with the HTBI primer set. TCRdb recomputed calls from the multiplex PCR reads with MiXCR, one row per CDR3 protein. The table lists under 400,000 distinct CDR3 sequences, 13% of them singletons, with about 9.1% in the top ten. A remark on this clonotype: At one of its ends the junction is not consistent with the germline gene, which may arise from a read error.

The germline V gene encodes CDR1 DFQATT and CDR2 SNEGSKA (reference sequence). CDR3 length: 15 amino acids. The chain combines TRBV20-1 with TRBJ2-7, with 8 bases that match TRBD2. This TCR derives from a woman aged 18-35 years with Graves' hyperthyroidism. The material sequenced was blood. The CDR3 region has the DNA TGCAGTGCTACCTCCACTAGCGGCGCTTCCTACAAGCAGTACTTC. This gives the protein CSATSTSGASYKQYF.